One sample yielded the 24 T cell receptor beta chains listed below, sequenced in a study of T cell clonality in common variable immunodeficiency. Only in-frame clones appear in the TCRdb table, and some are missing; sequencing was by immunoSEQ multiplex PCR. This sample has approximately 12,000 clones, each found more than once. Antigens for these TCRs are unknown. Study-wide results and caveats: Fewer deletions and N-nucleotide insertions were reportedly seen in common variable immunodeficiency TCR beta sequences.

The sample taken for sequencing was peripheral blood mononuclear cells. All receptors derive from a human donor with common variable immunodeficiency.

This clone was seen a few times. Read data end 3 residues before the CDR3 end; the end is taken from the germline J gene. The gene calls are TRBV7-9 and TRBJ1-2; weak D call: TRBD1 (5 bases). Trimming pared 2 bases from V and 2 bases from J, leaving 9 bases between. Germline V gives CDR1 SEHNR, CDR2 FQNEAQ (reference sequence). This CDR3 is built from 14 residues. CDR3 DNA (partial): TGTGCCAGCAGCTTACAGGGCGCCAACTATGGC. As protein: CASSLQGANYG. The entire CDR3 protein is CASSLQGANYGYTF. Drawing the rest from reference TRBV7-9 and TRBJ1-2, the complete variable domain is DTGVSQNPRHKITKRGQNVTFRCDPISEHNRLYWYRQTLGQGPEFLTYFQNEAQLEKSRLLSDRFSAERPKGSFSTLEIQRTEQGDSAMYLCASSLQGANYGYTFGSGTRLTVV.

A note on this clone: The DNA ends 3 residues before the CDR3 does, and the rest of the CDR3 is filled in from the germline J gene. This chain connects TRBV18 to TRBJ1-5; 8 bases fit TRBD1. V was pared by 6 bases and J by 4 bases, with 8 bases of the junction left unmatched. The CDR3 runs to 15 residues. Germline CDR1 KGHSH, CDR2 LQKENI. Incomplete CDR3 DNA: TGTGCCAGCTCCAACGGACAGGGTGGAAATCAGCCC. Protein: CASSNGQGGNQP. The entire CDR3 protein reads CASSNGQGGNQPQHF.

Comments on this clone: The CDR3 goes on 3 residues after the read ends, and that part is filled in from the germline J gene. This rearrangement joins TRBV18 to TRBJ1-3; D is possibly TRBD1 (5 bases). V dropped 1 base and J dropped 0 bases, with 13 bases sitting between them. This CDR3 region has 17 residues. CDR1 and CDR2 (germline): KGHSH, LQKENI. The sequenced part of the CDR3 DNA is TGTGCCAGCTCACCACGAATCGAGGGGAGCTCTGGAAACACC. Translating it yields CASSPRIEGSSGNT. The full-length CDR3 reads as CASSPRIEGSSGNTIYF.

Points on this clone: The read halts 3 residues ahead of the CDR3 end, with the missing end drawn from the germline J gene. This chain uses TRBV18 with TRBJ1-2; 8 nucleotides line up with TRBD1. Looked up from germline, CDR1 is KGHSH and CDR2 is LQKENI. CDR3 length: 15 amino acids. After removal of 6 bases from V and 5 bases from J, the junction contained 11 bases not matched to a gene. Incomplete CDR3 DNA: TGTGCCAGCTCCAATTCGGACAGGGATGGGTATGGC. It codes for CASSNSDRDGYG. In full, the CDR3 is CASSNSDRDGYGYTF.

This clone occurred a few times. CDR3 bases read: TGTGCCAGCATCCCCGAGGCGGGACAGGGATACTACGAG. This translates into CASIPEAGQGYYE. From start to end, the CDR3 is CASIPEAGQGYYEQYF. J is TRBJ2-7 and V is TRBV2; TRBD1 agrees at 9 bases. The read stops 3 residues short of the end of the CDR3; the missing end is completed from the germline J gene. The V segment lost 7 bases and the J segment 3 bases; nucleotides outside the gene matches: 13. The CDR3 sequence is 16 residues long. CDR1 and CDR2 from the germline V gene are SNHLY and FYNNEI. Drawing the rest from reference TRBV2 and TRBJ2-7, the complete variable domain is EPEVTQTPSHQVTQMGQEVILRCVPISNHLYFYWYRQILGQKVEFLVSFYNNEISEKSEIFDDQFSVERPDGSNFTLKIRSTKLEDSAMYFCASIPEAGQGYYEQYFGPGTRLTVT.

As concerns this clone: The read ends 3 residues before the CDR3 terminus; that terminus is restored from the germline J gene. V gene TRBV6-2 or TRBV6-3 combines with J gene TRBJ1-6, with D possibly being TRBD1 (6 bases). CDR1 MNHEY and CDR2 SVGEGT come from the germline V gene. The CDR3 totals 11 residues. The ends were cut back, 10 bases at V and 8 bases at J, with 9 bases in the middle. The CDR3 bases that were read are TGTGCCACCGGGACATATTCACCC. Amino acids: CATGTYSP. The full-length CDR3 reads as CATGTYSPLHF.

For this clone: The sequence runs out 3 residues before the end of the CDR3; the remainder is reconstructed from the germline J gene. In the same sample, other DNA sequences code for this CDR3. The gene calls are TRBV2 and TRBJ2-7; TRBD1 matches at 11 bases. Germline lookup yields CDR1 SNHLY and CDR2 FYNNEI. V shed 5 bases and J 0 bases; nucleotides not matched to a gene: 6. The CDR3 consists of 16 residues. The part of the CDR3 DNA that was read is TGTGCCAGCAGTCGGGACAGGGGGGCGAGCTCCTACGAG. It yields the protein CASSRDRGASSYE. The entire CDR3 reads CASSRDRGASSYEQYF.

This clone is deemed medium-sized. The sequence runs out 3 residues before the end of the CDR3; the remainder is reconstructed from the germline J gene. The chain uses TRBV5-1 and TRBJ2-3; D is ambiguous. V lost 0 bases, J lost 0 bases, and 11 bases lay in between. This CDR3 is 16 amino acids long. Germline CDR1 SGHRS, CDR2 YFSETQ. CDR3 sequence: CASSLEHQASTDTQYF. The covered CDR3 bases are TGCGCCAGCAGCTTGGAGCACCAAGCTAGCACAGATACG.

A word on this clone: The read finishes 3 residues shy of the CDR3 end, and the germline J gene is used to complete it. J is TRBJ2-7 and V is TRBV11-2; 12 bases agree with TRBD2. V dropped 3 bases and J dropped 5; count of bases not matched to a gene: 5. This CDR3 region has 15 residues. Looked up from germline, CDR1 is SGHAT and CDR2 is FQNNGV. The CDR3 bases that were read are TGTGCCAGCAGCTTGCTAGCGGGGGGGCCAAACGAG. Translated: CASSLLAGGPNE. The whole CDR3 reads CASSLLAGGPNEQYF.

Points on this clone: The observed sequence ends 3 residues before the CDR3 terminus, with the missing tail filled in from the germline J gene. This rearrangement joins TRBV30 to TRBJ1-2; a weak D match, TRBD1 (5 bases). CDR3 length: 11 residues. The germline CDR1 and CDR2 sequences are GTSNPN and SVGIG (reference sequence). Trimming removed 5 bases at V and 7 bases at J, with 11 bases between. CDR3 region: CAWAGRGGYTF. The CDR3 DNA, read in part, is TGTGCCTGGGCAGGGAGGGGTGGC.

Of note for this clone: Coverage ceases 3 residues before the CDR3 finishes, and the germline J gene fills in the end. The chain links TRBV5-1 to TRBJ1-2, with a tentative D call TRBD1 (6 bases). Deletions cut 4 bases from V and 2 bases from J, with 12 bases between. The germline CDR1 and CDR2 sequences are SGHRS and YFSETQ. The CDR3 is made up of 14 amino acids. The CDR3 loop reads CASSPNRDNYGYTF. The covered CDR3 bases are TGCGCCAGCAGCCCAAACAGGGACAACTATGGC. The whole variable domain, filled in from reference TRBV5-1 and TRBJ1-2, reads KAGVTQTPRYLIKTRGQQVTLSCSPISGHRSVSWYQQTPGQGLQFLFEYFSETQRNKGNFPGRFSGRQFSNSRSEMNVSTLELGDSALYLCASSPNRDNYGYTFGSGTRLTVV.

Of note for this clone: The CDR3 end falls 3 residues outside the read, so it is completed with the germline J gene. The chain employs TRBV5-5 and TRBJ1-2; D is ambiguous. The CDR3 sequence is 12 residues long. The V end was cut by 4 bases, the J end by 4 bases, with 8 bases between. Germline V gene data show CDR1 as SGHKS and CDR2 as YYEKEE (reference sequence). The CDR3 here is CASSLTGYGYTF. The sequenced part of the CDR3 DNA is TGTGCCAGCAGCCTGACGGGCTATGGC.

For this clone: The CDR3 end falls 3 residues outside the read, so it is completed with the germline J gene. V is TRBV18 and J is TRBJ1-3, with TRBD1 as a possible D gene (5 bases). The CDR3 length is 17 residues. The V end was cut by 4 bases, the J end by 0 bases, with 16 bases between. The germline V gene encodes CDR1 KGHSH and CDR2 LQKENI. The CDR3 reads CASSLVGADRSGNTIYF. CDR3 DNA (partial): TGTGCCAGCTCACTGGTTGGGGCAGACCGCTCTGGAAACACC. The whole variable domain, filled in from reference TRBV18 and TRBJ1-3, reads NAGVMQNPRHLVRRRGQEARLRCSPMKGHSHVYWYRQLPEEGLKFMVYLQKENIIDESGMPKERFSAEFPKEGPSILRIQQVVRGDSAAYFCASSLVGADRSGNTIYFGEGSWLTVV.

This clone counts as medium-sized. With the read ending 3 residues before the CDR3 end, the germline J gene is used to fill in that end. The chain is built from TRBV5-1 and TRBJ2-5; D not certain. This CDR3 contains 13 residues. Germline CDR1 and CDR2: SGHRS and YFSETQ. Trimming left V 2 bases short and J 5 bases short, with 10 bases between. The CDR3 loop is CASSLIGQETQYF. The sequenced CDR3 bases are TGCGCCAGCAGCTTAATAGGGCAGGAGACC. The complete variable domain, with remaining parts taken from reference TRBV5-1 and TRBJ2-5, reads KAGVTQTPRYLIKTRGQQVTLSCSPISGHRSVSWYQQTPGQGLQFLFEYFSETQRNKGNFPGRFSGRQFSNSRSEMNVSTLELGDSALYLCASSLIGQETQYFGPGTRLLVL.

This clone was observed a few times. The sequenced fragment ends 3 residues before the CDR3 boundary, so the rest is inferred from the germline J gene. The rearrangement links TRBV19 to TRBJ2-5; 12 bases are a match to TRBD1. The CDR3 runs to 18 residues. V lost 3 bases, J lost 5 bases, and 13 bases stayed unmatched. Germline V gene data show CDR1 as LNHDA and CDR2 as SQIVND (reference sequence). The DNA read from the CDR3 is TGTGCCAGTAGTATTTATGCGGGACAGGGGGCGATTCGGGAGACC. Translated: CASSIYAGQGAIRET. The whole CDR3 reads CASSIYAGQGAIRETQYF.

This clone has a handful of counts. The CDR3 is cut off 3 residues early in the read; its end comes from the germline J gene. V gene TRBV18 combines with J gene TRBJ2-1, with D perhaps matching TRBD2 (6 bases). The CDR3 is 13 residues long. Germline values: CDR1 KGHSH, CDR2 LQKENI. V was cut by 3 bases and J by 4 bases, with 7 bases left in between. CDR3 DNA (partial): TGTGCCAGCTCACCGACTAGTTACAATGAG. This gives the protein CASSPTSYNE. The full-length CDR3 reads as CASSPTSYNEQFF.

In the case of this clone: The CDR3 goes on 3 residues after the read ends, and that part is filled in from the germline J gene. The chain is built from TRBV5-1 and TRBJ2-7, with 9 nucleotides matching TRBD1. Germline V gene lookup returns CDR1 SGHRS and CDR2 YFSETQ. The CDR3 totals 16 residues. V dropped 2 bases and J dropped 2; count of bases not matched to a gene: 8. CDR3 DNA (partial): TGCGCCAGCAGCTTAGGCATACAGGGGGCCGCCTACGAG. Its translation: CASSLGIQGAAYE. The whole CDR3 protein reads CASSLGIQGAAYEQYF.

A word on this clone: Read sequence stops 3 residues before the CDR3 end, and the germline J gene provides the missing end. The chain carries TRBV7-8 and TRBJ1-6; D remains unclear. This CDR3 region has 13 residues. Germline V gene sequence: CDR1 SGHVS, CDR2 FQNEAQ. Trimming shortened V by 2 bases and J by 8 bases, and 7 bases separated the two germline ends. The CDR3 region is CASSLRLDSPLHF. The CDR3 bases that were read are TGTGCCAGCAGCTTACGGTTGGATTCACCC.

This clone was seen only a few times. The read terminates 3 residues ahead of where the CDR3 ends, so the germline J gene completes it. J is TRBJ2-1 and V is TRBV20-1, with 11 bases matching TRBD2. CDR1 and CDR2 (germline): DFQATT, SNEGSKA (reference sequence). This CDR3 spans 15 amino acids. The V gene end was trimmed by 5 bases and the J gene end by 1 base; junction bases not matched to a gene: 4. The CDR3 loop reads CSAAPSGGSYNEQFF. The CDR3 DNA, read in part, is TGCAGTGCTGCTCCTAGCGGGGGGTCCTACAATGAG.

Comments on this clone: The read ends 3 residues shy of where the CDR3 ends; the end is completed using the germline J gene. The J gene is TRBJ2-5, the V gene TRBV19, with D maybe TRBD1 (5 bases). V lost 2 bases to trimming and J lost 2 bases, with 15 bases between them. Germline V gene data show CDR1 as LNHDA and CDR2 as SQIVND (reference sequence). The CDR3 length is 16 residues. The sequenced CDR3 bases are TGTGCCAGTAGTATAAGTGTGACAGAGCTACAAGAGACC. Translation: CASSISVTELQET. The full CDR3 sequence reads CASSISVTELQETQYF. Looking up the rest from reference TRBV19 and TRBJ2-5 gives the full variable domain: DGGITQSPKYLFRKEGQNVTLSCEQNLNHDAMYWYRQDPGQGLRLIYYSQIVNDFQKGDIAEGYSVSREKKESFPLTVTSAQKNPTAFYLCASSISVTELQETQYFGPGTRLLVL.

The sample holds a few counts of this clone. The read gets to within 3 residues of the CDR3 end, and the germline J gene fills in the rest. The chain is built from TRBV7-9 and TRBJ2-7; 9 positions agree with TRBD1. The length of the CDR3 is 14 residues. Per the germline V gene, CDR1 is SEHNR and CDR2 is FQNEAQ (reference sequence). V gave up 4 bases and J gave up 1 base; unmatched junction bases: 2. This chain's CDR3 is CASSSGQGSYEQYF. CDR3 DNA (partial): TGTGCCAGCAGCTCGGGACAGGGTTCCTACGAG.

For this clone: The read comes to an end 3 residues before the CDR3 does, leaving the germline J gene to fill in the end. The chain combines TRBV19 with TRBJ1-6; tentative D call: TRBD1 (6 bases). The CDR3 has 14 amino acids. Germline V lookup: CDR1 LNHDA, CDR2 SQIVND (reference sequence). V dropped 3 bases and J dropped 8 bases, with 11 bases sitting between them. CDR3 protein: CASSIGAGDSPLHF. Incomplete CDR3 DNA: TGTGCCAGTAGTATCGGGGCAGGGGATTCACCC.

Judged by abundance, this clone is medium-sized. The read is 3 residues too short to cover the CDR3 end, so that end is filled in from the germline J gene. V gene TRBV29-1 combines with J gene TRBJ2-1, with 9 bases lining up with TRBD1. Germline assignment: CDR1 SQVTM and CDR2 ANQGSEA. The CDR3 loop spans 14 amino acids. V gave up 6 bases and J gave up 8 bases; unmatched junction bases: 11. CDR3 loop: CSVAGTGPLYEQFF. The CDR3 DNA, read in part, is TGCAGCGTAGCGGGGACAGGGCCACTCTATGAG.

This clone was seen at least ten times. With the read ending 3 residues before the CDR3 end, the germline J gene is used to fill in that end. The V and J genes are TRBV5-1 and TRBJ2-2; D call uncertain. Trimming took off 0 bases at V and 6 bases at J, with 6 bases between the two ends. The CDR3 length is 13 residues. Germline lookup yields CDR1 SGHRS and CDR2 YFSETQ. The CDR3 spells CASSLEGPGELFF. CDR3 bases read: TGCGCCAGCAGCTTGGAAGGGCCCGGGGAG.